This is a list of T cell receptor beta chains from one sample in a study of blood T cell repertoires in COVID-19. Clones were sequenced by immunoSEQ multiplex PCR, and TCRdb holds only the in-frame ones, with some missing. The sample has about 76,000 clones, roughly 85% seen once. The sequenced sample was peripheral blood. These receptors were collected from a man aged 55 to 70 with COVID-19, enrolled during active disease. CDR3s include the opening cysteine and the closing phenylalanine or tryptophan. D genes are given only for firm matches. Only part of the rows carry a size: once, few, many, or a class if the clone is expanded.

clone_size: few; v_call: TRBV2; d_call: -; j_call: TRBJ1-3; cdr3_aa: CASSESTVGNTIYF; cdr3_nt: TGTGCCAGCAGTGAGTCCACGGTTGGAAACACCATATATTTT
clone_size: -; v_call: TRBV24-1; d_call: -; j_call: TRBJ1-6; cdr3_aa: CATPQERANSPLHF; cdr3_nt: TGTGCCACCCCACAGGAAAGGGCAAATTCACCCCTCCACTTT
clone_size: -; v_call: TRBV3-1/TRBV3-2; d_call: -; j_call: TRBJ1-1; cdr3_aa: CASSQVTGSTEAFF; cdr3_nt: TGTGCCAGCAGCCAAGTTACAGGGTCCACTGAAGCTTTCTTT
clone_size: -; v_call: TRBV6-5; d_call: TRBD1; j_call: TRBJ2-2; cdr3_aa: CAGQDSSNTGELFF; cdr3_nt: TGTGCCGGACAGGACAGTTCGAACACCGGGGAGCTGTTTTTT
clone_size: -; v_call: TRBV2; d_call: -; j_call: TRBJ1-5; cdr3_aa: CASSALENQPQHF; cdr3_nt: TGTGCCAGCAGTGCCTTGGAGAATCAGCCCCAGCATTTT
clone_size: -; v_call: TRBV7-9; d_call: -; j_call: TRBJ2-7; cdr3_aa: CASSWPGQGKGEQYF; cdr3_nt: TGTGCCAGCAGCTGGCCGGGTCAGGGGAAAGGCGAGCAGTACTTC
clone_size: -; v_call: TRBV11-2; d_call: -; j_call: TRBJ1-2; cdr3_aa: CASSLKAGSNYGYTF; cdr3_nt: TGTGCCAGCAGCTTAAAGGCAGGGTCTAACTATGGCTACACCTTC
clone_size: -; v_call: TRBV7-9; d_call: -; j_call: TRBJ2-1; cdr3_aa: CASSLAGIVQEQFF; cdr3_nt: TGTGCCAGCAGCTTAGCGGGTATTGTACAGGAGCAGTTCTTC
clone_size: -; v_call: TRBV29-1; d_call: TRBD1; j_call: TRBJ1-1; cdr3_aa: CSINIRDSSFSEAFF; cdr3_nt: TGCAGCATTAATATCCGGGACAGTTCATTCTCTGAAGCTTTCTTT
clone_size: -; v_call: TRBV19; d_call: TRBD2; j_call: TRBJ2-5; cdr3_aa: CASSTRTGGEGTQYF; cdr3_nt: TGTGCCAGTAGTACCCGGACTGGTGGGGAGGGGACCCAGTACTTC